A single sample gave rise to the 4 T cell receptor beta chains below, sequenced in a study of patients and donors after allogeneic stem cell transplantation. MiXCR, run by TCRdb on the RT-PCR reads, gives a single entry per CDR3 protein. The table lists about 90,000 distinct CDR3 sequences, 45% to 50% of them singletons, with roughly two thirds in the top ten. Sequencing was carried out using blood, either unsorted or a sorted T cell fraction (not recorded which). These receptor sequences come from a human donor who was either an allogeneic HSCT recipient or a stem cell or donor lymphocyte infusion donor (not recorded which). It is not recorded whose cells these are; they may come from a transplant donor.

The chain combines TRBV7-3 with TRBJ1-6, with 9 bases matching TRBD1. The CDR3 is 14 residues long. Trimming at V came to 5 bases and at J to 9 bases, leaving 5 bases not matched to a gene. Germline V lookup: CDR1 SGHTA, CDR2 FQGTGA. The CDR3, as DNA: TGTGCCAGCAGCCGCGACAGGGGGAGTTCACCCCTCCACTTT. Translating it yields CASSRDRGSSPLHF. The variable domain in full, with the rest retrieved from reference TRBV7-3 and TRBJ1-6, is GAGVSQTPSNKVTEKGKYVELRCDPISGHTALYWYRQSLGQGPEFLIYFQGTGAADDSGLPNDRFFAVRPEGSVSTLKIQRTERGDSAVYLCASSRDRGSSPLHFGNGTRLTVT.

This clonotype occurred a few times. This rearrangement joins TRBV29-1 to TRBJ1-2; the D is unclear. CDR1 is SQVTM and CDR2 is ANQGSEA in the germline V gene. Trimming took 4 bases from V and 3 from J, leaving 12 bases between them. The CDR3 length is 13 residues. The CDR3 DNA reads TGCAGCGTTGTATCGGTCTGGTACTATGGCTACACCTTC. It specifies CSVVSVWYYGYTF.

The V gene is TRBV5-6, the J gene TRBJ2-1, with no clear D. The CDR3 is 18 amino acids. Germline assignment: CDR1 SGHDT and CDR2 YYEEEE. Between the trimmed V and J ends, which lost 0 bases and 6 bases, there was a span of 22 bases. The CDR3: CASSLDVSLYIGTNEQFF. The DNA of the CDR3 is TGTGCCAGCAGCTTGGACGTATCGTTGTACATTGGCACCAATGAGCAGTTCTTC. Filled out from reference TRBV5-6 and TRBJ2-1, the complete variable domain reads DAGVTQSPTHLIKTRGQQVTLRCSPKSGHDTVSWYQQALGQGPQFIFQYYEEEERQRGNFPDRFSGHQFPNYSSELNVNALLLGDSALYLCASSLDVSLYIGTNEQFFGPGTRLTVL.

The rearrangement uses TRBV9 and TRBJ1-1; the D is unclear. The CDR3 extends over 15 amino acids. Germline assignment: CDR1 SGDLS and CDR2 YYNGEE. V was shortened by 1 base and J by 3 bases, with 13 bases between the two germline ends. CDR3 sequence: CASSVSAMLHTEAFF. CDR3 DNA: TGTGCCAGCAGCGTATCGGCCATGCTTCACACTGAAGCTTTCTTT.